Sequencing of this T cell receptor (beta chain) was carried out in a study of CD8 T cells in Susac syndrome. Overall study results and limits: The study recognized that its TCR sequencing and HLA analysis covered a relatively small number of individuals.

Sequencing of TCR beta covered CD8+ and CD4+ T cells obtained from blood. It was negative isolation that provided the CD8+ and CD4+ T cells, whereas TEMRA cells were enriched by FACS. RNA, at about 0.5 to 1 ug, was reverse transcribed with random hexamers. The CDR3 of TCR beta was amplified by immunoSEQ multiplex PCR across 54 Vbeta and 13 Jbeta. One entry per CDR3 protein, called by TCRdb with MiXCR from the immunoSEQ multiplex PCR reads. The table shows roughly 140,000 distinct CDR3 sequences, with 95% to 96% occurring only once. As regards this clonotype: Antigen specificity is unknown.

The sample comprised CD8+ T cells from PBMCs. The clonotype was recovered from a human donor with multiple sclerosis.

The CDR3 protein is CASSDRGGSEAFF. The DNA of the CDR3 is TGTGCCAGCAGTGACCGCGGCGGTTCTGAAGCTTTCTTT. V usage is TRBV6-4 and J usage is TRBJ1-1; D not resolved. This CDR3 is built from 13 residues. Trimming pared 2 bases from V and 6 bases from J, leaving 10 bases between. Per the germline V gene, CDR1 is MRHNA and CDR2 is SNTAGT.